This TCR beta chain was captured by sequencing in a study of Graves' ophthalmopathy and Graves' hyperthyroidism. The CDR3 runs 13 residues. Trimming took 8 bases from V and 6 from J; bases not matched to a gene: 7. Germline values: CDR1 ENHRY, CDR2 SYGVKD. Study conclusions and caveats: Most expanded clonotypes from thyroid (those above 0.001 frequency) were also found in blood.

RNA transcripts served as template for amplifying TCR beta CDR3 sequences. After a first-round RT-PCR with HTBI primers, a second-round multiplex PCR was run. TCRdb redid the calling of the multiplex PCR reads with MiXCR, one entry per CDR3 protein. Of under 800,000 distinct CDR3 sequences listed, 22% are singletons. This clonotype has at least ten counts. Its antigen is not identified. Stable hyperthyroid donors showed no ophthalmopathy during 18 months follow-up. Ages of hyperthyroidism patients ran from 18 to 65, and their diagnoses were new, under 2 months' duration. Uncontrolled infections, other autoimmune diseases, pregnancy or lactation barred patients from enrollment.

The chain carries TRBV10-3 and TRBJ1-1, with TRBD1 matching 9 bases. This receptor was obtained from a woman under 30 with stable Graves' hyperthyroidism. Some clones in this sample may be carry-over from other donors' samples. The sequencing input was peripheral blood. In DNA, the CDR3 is TGTGCCATCGGATCCGGGACAGGGCCTGAAGCTTTCTTT. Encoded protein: CAIGSGTGPEAFF.